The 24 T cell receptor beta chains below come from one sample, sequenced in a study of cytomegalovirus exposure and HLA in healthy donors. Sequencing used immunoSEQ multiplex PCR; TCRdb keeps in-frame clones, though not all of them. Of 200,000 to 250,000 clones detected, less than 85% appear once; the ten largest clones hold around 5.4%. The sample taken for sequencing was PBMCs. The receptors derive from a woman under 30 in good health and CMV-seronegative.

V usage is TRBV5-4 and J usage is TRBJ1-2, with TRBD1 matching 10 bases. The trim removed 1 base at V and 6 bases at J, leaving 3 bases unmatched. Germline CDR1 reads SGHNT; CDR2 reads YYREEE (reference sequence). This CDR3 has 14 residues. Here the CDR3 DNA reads TGTGCCAGCAGCTTGTTAGGACAGGGGGATGGCTACACCTTC. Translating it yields CASSLLGQGDGYTF. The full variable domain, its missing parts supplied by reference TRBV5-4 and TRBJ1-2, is ETGVTQSPTHLIKTRGQQVTLRCSSQSGHNTVSWYQQALGQGPQFIFQYYREEENGRGNFPPRFSGLQFPNYSSELNVNALELDDSALYLCASSLLGQGDGYTFGSGTRLTVV.

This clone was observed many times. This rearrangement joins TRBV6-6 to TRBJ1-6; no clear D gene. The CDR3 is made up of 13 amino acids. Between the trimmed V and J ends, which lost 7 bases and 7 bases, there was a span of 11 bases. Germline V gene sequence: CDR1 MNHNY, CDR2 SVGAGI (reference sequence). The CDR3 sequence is CASTWALNSPLHF. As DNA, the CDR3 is TGTGCCAGCACTTGGGCCTTAAATTCACCCCTCCACTTT.

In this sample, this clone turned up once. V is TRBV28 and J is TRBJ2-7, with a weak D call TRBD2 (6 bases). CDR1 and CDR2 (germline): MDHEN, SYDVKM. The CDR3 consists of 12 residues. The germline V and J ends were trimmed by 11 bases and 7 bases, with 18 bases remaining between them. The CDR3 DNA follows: TGTGCCGGCGGGACTCATCTCGAGGAGCAGTACTTC. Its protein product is CAGGTHLEEQYF.

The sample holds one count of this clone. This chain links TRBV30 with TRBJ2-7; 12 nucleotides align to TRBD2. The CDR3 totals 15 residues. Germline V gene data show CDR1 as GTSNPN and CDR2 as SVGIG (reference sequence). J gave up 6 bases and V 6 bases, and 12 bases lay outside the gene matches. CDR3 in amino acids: CACGLAGGTRSEQYF. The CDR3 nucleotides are TGTGCCTGTGGCCTAGCGGGAGGGACGCGATCCGAGCAGTACTTC.

CDR3 in amino acids: CASSESGVVNEQYF. CDR3 nucleotides: TGTGCCAGCAGTGAATCCGGGGTCGTCAACGAGCAGTACTTC. This chain connects TRBV6-1 to TRBJ2-7; tentative D call: TRBD2 (5 bases). Per germline, CDR1 MNHNS and CDR2 SASEGT. The V end was cut by 2 bases, the J end by 5 bases, with 13 bases between. The CDR3 runs to 14 residues.

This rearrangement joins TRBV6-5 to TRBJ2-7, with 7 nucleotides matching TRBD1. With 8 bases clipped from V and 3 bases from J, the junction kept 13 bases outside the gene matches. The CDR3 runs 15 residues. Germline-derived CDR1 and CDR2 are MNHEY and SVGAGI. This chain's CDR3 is CASSQGPGGFYEQYF. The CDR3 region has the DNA TGTGCCAGCTCCCAGGGTCCAGGGGGATTCTACGAGCAGTACTTC.

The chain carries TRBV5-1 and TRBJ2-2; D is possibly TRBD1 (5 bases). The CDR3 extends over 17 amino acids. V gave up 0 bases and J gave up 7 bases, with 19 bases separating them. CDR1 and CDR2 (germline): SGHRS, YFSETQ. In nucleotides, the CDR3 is TGCGCCAGCAGCTTGGGTCCTGGGGCAGGGCAAGGCGGGGAGCTGTTTTTT. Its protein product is CASSLGPGAGQGGELFF.

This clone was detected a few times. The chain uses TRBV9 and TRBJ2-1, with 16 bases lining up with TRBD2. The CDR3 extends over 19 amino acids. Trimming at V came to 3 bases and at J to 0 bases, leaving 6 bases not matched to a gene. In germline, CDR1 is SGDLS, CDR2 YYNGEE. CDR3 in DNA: TGTGCCAGCAGCGCCCCCGGGACTAGCGGGGGGGCCTCCTACAATGAGCAGTTCTTC. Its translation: CASSAPGTSGGASYNEQFF.

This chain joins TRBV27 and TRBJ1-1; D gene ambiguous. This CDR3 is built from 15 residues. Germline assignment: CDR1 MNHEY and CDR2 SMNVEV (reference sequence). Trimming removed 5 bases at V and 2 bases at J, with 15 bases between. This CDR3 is CASSPPGRRNTEAFF. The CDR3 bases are TGTGCCAGCAGTCCCCCGGGCAGGCGTAACACTGAAGCTTTCTTT.

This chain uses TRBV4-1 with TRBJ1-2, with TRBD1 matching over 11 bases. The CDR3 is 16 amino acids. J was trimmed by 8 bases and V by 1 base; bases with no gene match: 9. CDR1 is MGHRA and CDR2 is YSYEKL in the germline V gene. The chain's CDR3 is CASSQVIGQGAWGYTF. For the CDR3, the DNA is TGCGCCAGCAGCCAAGTAATAGGACAGGGGGCCTGGGGCTACACCTTC.

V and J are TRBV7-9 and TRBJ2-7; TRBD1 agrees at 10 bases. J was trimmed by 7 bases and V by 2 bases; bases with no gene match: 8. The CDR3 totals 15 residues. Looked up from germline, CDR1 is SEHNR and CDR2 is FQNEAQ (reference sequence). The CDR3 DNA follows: TGTGCCAGCAGCTTATCGAGACAGGGGGCAGGGGAGCAGTACTTC. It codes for CASSLSRQGAGEQYF.

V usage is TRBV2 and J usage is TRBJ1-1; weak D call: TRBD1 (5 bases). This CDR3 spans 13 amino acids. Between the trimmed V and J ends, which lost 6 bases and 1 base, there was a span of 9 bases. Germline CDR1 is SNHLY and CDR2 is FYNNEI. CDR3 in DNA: TGTGCCAGCAGGGACACCAGGAACACTGAAGCTTTCTTT. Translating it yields CASRDTRNTEAFF.

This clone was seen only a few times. CDR3 amino acids: CASSTRQGYEQYF. The CDR3 region has the DNA TGTGCCAGCAGCACGAGACAGGGGTACGAGCAGTACTTC. The chain couples TRBV7-8 to TRBJ2-7; 8 bases are a match to TRBD1. The CDR3 consists of 13 residues. Unmatched junction bases numbered 4, after V lost 5 bases and J lost 4 bases. CDR1 and CDR2 from the germline V gene are SGHVS and FQNEAQ.

The CDR3 loop reads CASRQTGLGQPQHF. CDR3 DNA sequence: TGCGCCAGCAGACAAACAGGGTTAGGGCAGCCCCAGCATTTT. V is TRBV4-1 and J is TRBJ1-5, with D possibly TRBD1 on 6 matching bases. Germline V gives CDR1 MGHRA, CDR2 YSYEKL. The V end was cut by 6 bases, the J end by 7 bases, with 16 bases between. This CDR3 has 14 residues.

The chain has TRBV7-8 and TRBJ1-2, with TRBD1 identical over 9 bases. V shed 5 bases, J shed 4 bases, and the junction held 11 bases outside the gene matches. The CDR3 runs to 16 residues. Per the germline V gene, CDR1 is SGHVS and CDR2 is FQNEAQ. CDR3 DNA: TGTGCCAGCAGCCCTTTCCGGGGGACAGGGCTCTATGGCTACACCTTC. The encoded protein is CASSPFRGTGLYGYTF.

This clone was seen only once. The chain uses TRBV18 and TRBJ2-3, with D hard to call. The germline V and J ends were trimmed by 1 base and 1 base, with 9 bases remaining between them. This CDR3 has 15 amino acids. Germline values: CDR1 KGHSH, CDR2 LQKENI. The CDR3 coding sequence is TGTGCCAGCTCACCACAGGGTTCTGGCACAGATACGCAGTATTTT. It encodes CASSPQGSGTDTQYF.

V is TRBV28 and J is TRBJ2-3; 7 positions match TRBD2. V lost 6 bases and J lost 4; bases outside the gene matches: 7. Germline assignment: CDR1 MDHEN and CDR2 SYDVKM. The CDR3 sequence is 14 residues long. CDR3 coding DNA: TGTGCCAGCAGGTCTAGCGGAGGGGCAGATACGCAGTATTTT. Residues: CASRSSGGADTQYF.

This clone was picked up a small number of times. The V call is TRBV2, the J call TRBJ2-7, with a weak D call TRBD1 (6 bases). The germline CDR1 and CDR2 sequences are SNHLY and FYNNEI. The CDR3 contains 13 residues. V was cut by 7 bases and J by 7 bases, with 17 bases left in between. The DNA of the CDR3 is TGTGCCAGCACCAGTATGGGGGCGGAGGAGCAGTACTTC. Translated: CASTSMGAEEQYF.

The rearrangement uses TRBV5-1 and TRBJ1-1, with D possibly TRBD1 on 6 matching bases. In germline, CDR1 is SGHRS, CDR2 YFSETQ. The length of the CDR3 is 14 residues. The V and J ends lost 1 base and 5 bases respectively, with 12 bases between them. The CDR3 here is CASSLIEGQTEAFF. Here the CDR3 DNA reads TGCGCCAGCAGCTTGATAGAAGGACAGACTGAAGCTTTCTTT.

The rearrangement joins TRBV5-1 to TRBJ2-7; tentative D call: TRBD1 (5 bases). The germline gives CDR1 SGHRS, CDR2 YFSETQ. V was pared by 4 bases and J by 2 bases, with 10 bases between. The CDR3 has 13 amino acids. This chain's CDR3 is CASSEQGAYEQYF. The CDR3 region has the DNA TGCGCCAGCAGCGAGCAGGGTGCCTACGAGCAGTACTTC.

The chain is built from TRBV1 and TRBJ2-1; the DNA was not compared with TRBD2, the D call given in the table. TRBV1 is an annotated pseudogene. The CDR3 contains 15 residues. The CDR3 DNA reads TGCACCAGCAGCCTAGCGGGAGTCTCTCGGAATGAGCAGTTCTTC. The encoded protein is CTSSLAGVSRNEQFF.

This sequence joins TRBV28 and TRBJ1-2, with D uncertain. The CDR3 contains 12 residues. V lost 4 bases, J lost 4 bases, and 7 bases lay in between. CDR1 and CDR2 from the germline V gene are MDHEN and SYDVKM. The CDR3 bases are TGTGCCAGCAGTTCCCGGACCTATGGCTACACCTTC. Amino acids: CASSSRTYGYTF.

The CDR3 region is CASSEENVRATYEQYF. The CDR3 DNA reads TGTGCCAGCAGTGAAGAAAACGTACGGGCTACCTACGAGCAGTACTTC. The chain has TRBV6-1 and TRBJ2-7, with D hard to call. This CDR3 is built from 16 residues. The germline gives CDR1 MNHNS, CDR2 SASEGT. The V end lost 1 base, the J end lost 2 bases, and 15 bases lay between the germline ends.

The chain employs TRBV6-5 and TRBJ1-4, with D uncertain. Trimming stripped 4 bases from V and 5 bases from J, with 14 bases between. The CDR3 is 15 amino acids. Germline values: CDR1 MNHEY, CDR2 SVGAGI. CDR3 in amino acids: CASSSKGLYNEKLFF. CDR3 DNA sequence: TGTGCCAGCAGTTCAAAGGGATTATACAATGAAAAACTGTTTTTT.